The rows below give T cell receptor beta chains drawn from one sample of a study of human T cells and chemical hapten exposure. Via MiXCR, TCRdb re-called the RACE reads, giving one row per CDR3 protein. The sample includes around 150,000 distinct CDR3 sequences, roughly 15% of them seen just once. The sample in question was whole blood, obtained in connection with sensitization to the hapten diphenylcyclopropenone (DPC). These receptors were collected from a woman aged 25 to 39 with alopecia areata. Some clones in this sample may be carry-over from other donors' samples. Both conserved end residues are trimmed from each CDR3. The order of the fields is J gene, V gene, CDR3 protein.

TRBJ2-3,TRBV19,ASSTRDRKRGDTQY
TRBJ1-2,TRBV20-1,SAAAAGNYGYT
TRBJ1-1,TRBV27,ASSLGPDRMGDTEAY
TRBJ2-2,TRBV6-1,ASSPTSGGTNTGELF
TRBJ1-5,TRBV6-1,ASSGNQPQH
TRBJ2-2,TRBV9,ASSVSTTNTGELF
TRBJ2-1,TRBV20-1,SATHGGAVQF
TRBJ1-4,TRBV10-1,ASNRHSEKLF
TRBJ1-2,TRBV4-1,ASSQGALIYGYT
TRBJ2-7,TRBV12-3/TRBV12-4,ASSFGGEQY
TRBJ2-7,TRBV2,ASRSGTSGIDEQY
TRBJ1-1,TRBV12-3/TRBV12-4,ASTRDLNTEAF
TRBJ1-4,TRBV6-1,ASSPGGRERGKLF
TRBJ1-2,TRBV6-4,ASRELSTGNYGYT
TRBJ2-7,TRBV6-6,ASSLDQAYEQY
TRBJ1-1,TRBV9,ASTTSDRHPEAF
TRBJ1-1,TRBV7-9,ASSPTGEYTEAF
TRBJ2-7,TRBV7-8,ASSPAGQSGEQY
TRBJ2-1,TRBV6-2/TRBV6-3,ASNEGQGRWNEQF
TRBJ2-7,TRBV3-1,ASSQVGSRAY
TRBJ1-6,TRBV27,ASSRLSGTNNSPLH
TRBJ2-5,TRBV7-2,ASSSQGSQETQY
TRBJ2-7,TRBV5-4,ASSWSQGVGYEQY